The source of this T cell receptor (beta chain) is a study of T cell responses to AZD1222 COVID-19 vaccine. In germline, CDR1 is WNHNN, CDR2 SYGVQD (reference sequence). The germline V and J ends were trimmed by 3 bases and 7 bases, with 13 bases remaining between them. The CDR3 is 13 amino acids. Using immunoSEQ multiplex PCR, the repertoire was profiled, and TCRdb retains in-frame clones only, with some absent. Of about 120,000 clones in the sample, 90% are singletons; the top ten hold 7.2%. Notes on the study in general: Among spike-specific TCRs, nearly half reportedly target unmutated variant regions. Spike was spanned by vaccine-associated CD4 TCRs, which were dominant at 160-218 and 743-854.

Points on this clone: Its specificity is unknown.

The chain recombines TRBV10-1 with TRBJ2-7; tentatively, D is TRBD2 (5 bases). The TCR sequence derives from an adult in good health. Source: peripheral blood, taken on day 0 of AZD1222 vaccination. CDR3 sequence (DNA): TGCGCCAGCAGTGATACGGGGAAATTGGAGCAGTACTTC. Translated: CASSDTGKLEQYF.